This TCR beta chain appears in the sequencing data of a study of blood T cell repertoires in COVID-19. The data were produced by immunoSEQ multiplex PCR, yet TCRdb's version contains in-frame clones alone and is incomplete. The sample shows around 6,700 clones, about nine tenths of them seen only once. Germline lookup yields CDR1 LNHDA and CDR2 SQIVND (reference sequence). The CDR3 extends over 13 amino acids. V lost 3 bases, J lost 4 bases, and 9 bases lay in between. The sample comprised peripheral blood. The clonotype comes from a man aged 70 or older with active COVID-19. The V call is TRBV19, the J call TRBJ1-1; a possible D gene is TRBD1 (6 bases). The CDR3 coding sequence is TGTGCCAGTAGTATGTCCAGGGGCACTGAAGCTTTCTTT. Its translation is CASSMSRGTEAFF.